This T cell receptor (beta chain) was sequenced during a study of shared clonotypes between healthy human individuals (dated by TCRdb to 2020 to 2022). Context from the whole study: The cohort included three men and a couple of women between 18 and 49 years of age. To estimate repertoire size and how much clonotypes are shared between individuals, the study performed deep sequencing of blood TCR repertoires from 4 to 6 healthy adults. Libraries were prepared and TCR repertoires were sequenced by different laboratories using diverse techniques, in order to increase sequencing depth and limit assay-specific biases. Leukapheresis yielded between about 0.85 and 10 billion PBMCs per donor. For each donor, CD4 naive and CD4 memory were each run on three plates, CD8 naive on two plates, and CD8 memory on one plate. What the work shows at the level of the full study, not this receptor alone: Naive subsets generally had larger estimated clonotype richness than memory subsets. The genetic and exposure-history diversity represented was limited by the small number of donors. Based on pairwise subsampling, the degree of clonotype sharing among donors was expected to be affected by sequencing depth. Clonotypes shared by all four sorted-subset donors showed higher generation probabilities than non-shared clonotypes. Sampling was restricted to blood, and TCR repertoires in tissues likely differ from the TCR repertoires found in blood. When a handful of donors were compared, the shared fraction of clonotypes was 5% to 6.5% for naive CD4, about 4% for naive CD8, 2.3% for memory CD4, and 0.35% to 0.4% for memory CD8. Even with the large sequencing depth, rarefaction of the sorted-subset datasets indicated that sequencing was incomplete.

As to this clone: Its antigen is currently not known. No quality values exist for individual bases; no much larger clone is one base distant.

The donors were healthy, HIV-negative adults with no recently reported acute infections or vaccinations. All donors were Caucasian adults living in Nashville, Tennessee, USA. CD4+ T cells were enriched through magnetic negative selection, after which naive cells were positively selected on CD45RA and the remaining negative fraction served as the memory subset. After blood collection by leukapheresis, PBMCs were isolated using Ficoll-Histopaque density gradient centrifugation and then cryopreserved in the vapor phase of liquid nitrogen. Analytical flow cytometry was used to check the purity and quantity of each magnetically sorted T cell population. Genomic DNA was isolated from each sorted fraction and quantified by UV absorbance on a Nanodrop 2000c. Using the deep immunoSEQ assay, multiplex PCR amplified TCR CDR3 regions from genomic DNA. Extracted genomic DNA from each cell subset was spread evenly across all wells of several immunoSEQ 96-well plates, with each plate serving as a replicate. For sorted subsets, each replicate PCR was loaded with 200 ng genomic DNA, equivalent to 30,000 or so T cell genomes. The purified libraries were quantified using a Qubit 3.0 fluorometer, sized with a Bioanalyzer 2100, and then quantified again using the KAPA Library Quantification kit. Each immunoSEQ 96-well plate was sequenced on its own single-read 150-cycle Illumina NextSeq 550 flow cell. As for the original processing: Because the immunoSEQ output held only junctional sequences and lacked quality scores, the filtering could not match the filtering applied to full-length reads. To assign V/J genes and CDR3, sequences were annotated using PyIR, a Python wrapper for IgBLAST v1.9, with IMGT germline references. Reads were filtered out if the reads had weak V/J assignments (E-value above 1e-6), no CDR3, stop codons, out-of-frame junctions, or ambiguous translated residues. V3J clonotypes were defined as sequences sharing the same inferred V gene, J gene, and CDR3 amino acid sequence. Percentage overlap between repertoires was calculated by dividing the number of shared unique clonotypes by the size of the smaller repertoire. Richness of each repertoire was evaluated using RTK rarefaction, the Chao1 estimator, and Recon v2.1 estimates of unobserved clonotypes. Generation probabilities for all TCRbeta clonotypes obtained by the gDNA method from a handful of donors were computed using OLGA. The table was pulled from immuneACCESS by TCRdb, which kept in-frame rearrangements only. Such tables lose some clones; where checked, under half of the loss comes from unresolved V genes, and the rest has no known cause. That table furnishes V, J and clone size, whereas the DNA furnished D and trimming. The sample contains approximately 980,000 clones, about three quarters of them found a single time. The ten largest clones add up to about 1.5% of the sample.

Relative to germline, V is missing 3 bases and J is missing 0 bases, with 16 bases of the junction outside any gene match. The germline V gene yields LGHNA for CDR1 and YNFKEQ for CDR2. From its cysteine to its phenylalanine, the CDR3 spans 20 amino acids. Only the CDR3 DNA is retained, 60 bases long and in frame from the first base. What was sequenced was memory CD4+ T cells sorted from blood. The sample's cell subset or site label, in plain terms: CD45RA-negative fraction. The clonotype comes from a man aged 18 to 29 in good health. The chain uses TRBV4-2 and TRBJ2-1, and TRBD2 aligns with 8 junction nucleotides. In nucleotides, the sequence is TGTGCCAGCAGCCAGCTGTCGAGCGGGGGCTCCACTAGCTCCTACAATGAGCAGTTCTTC. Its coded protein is CASSQLSSGGSTSSYNEQFF.